A single sample is the source of the 15 T cell receptor beta chains below, sequenced in a study of shared clonotypes between healthy human individuals. Selected positively for CCR7 and CD45RO-negative, naive CD8 cells excluded terminally differentiated effector memory CD45RA+ cells. Libraries were prepared by immunoSEQ multiplex PCR; TCRdb keeps only in-frame clonotypes and omits some of them. This sample has approximately 1.9 million clones, with just under 95% found just once. The specimen was naive CD8+ T cells from PBMCs. The source of these receptors is a man aged 18 to 30 in good health. Some clones in this sample may be carry-over from other donors' samples.

The V and J genes are TRBV6-1 and TRBJ2-5, with 10 bases identical to TRBD1. The J segment lost 5 bases and the V segment lost 3 bases, leaving 6 bases of the junction unmatched. CDR1 is MNHNS and CDR2 is SASEGT in the germline V gene. The CDR3 consists of 15 residues. The CDR3 DNA reads as TGTGCCAGCAGTGAGACGGACAGGGGGAGGGAGACCCAGTACTTC. It translates to CASSETDRGRETQYF.

V gene TRBV15 combines with J gene TRBJ1-5; 12 bases map to TRBD1. Germline-derived CDR1 and CDR2 are LNHNV and YYDKDF (reference sequence). V gave up 5 bases and J gave up 7 bases; unmatched junction bases: 6. The CDR3 has 15 amino acids. CDR3 protein: CATSAGTGGVQPQHF. The CDR3 DNA sequence: TGTGCCACCAGCGCCGGGACAGGGGGCGTCCAGCCCCAGCATTTT.

This chain links TRBV28 with TRBJ2-7; 7 bases are a match to TRBD1. CDR3 length: 15 residues. J gave up 2 bases and V 6 bases, and 10 bases lay outside the gene matches. CDR1 MDHEN and CDR2 SYDVKM come from the germline V gene. This CDR3 reads CASSPRDRWPYEQYF. CDR3 DNA: TGTGCCAGCAGCCCCCGGGACAGATGGCCCTACGAGCAGTACTTC.

This clone was seen once. The chain employs TRBV14 and TRBJ2-7; 7 bases match TRBD2. In germline, CDR1 is SGHDN, CDR2 FVKESK. This CDR3 has 13 amino acids. V gave up 6 bases and J gave up 6 bases; unmatched junction bases: 8. DNA for the CDR3: TGTGCCAGCAGTCTGGGGGGGGTGCGCGAGCAGTACTTC. This sequence encodes CASSLGGVREQYF.

As concerns this clone: At the DNA level, this CDR3 is encoded by other sequences in the same sample as well. The rearrangement links TRBV28 to TRBJ1-5; a possible D gene is TRBD1 (6 bases). Trimming cost V 3 bases and J 6 bases, with 12 bases left between them. In germline, CDR1 is MDHEN, CDR2 SYDVKM. The CDR3 runs 14 residues. The CDR3 nucleotides read TGTGCCAGCAGTTTTAGGGGGGGAGGTCAGCCCCAGCATTTT. The encoded protein is CASSFRGGGQPQHF.

The J gene is TRBJ2-7, the V gene TRBV11-2, with 7 bases matching TRBD1. The ends lost 1 base at V and 3 bases at J; junction bases unmatched: 6. Germline V lookup: CDR1 SGHAT, CDR2 FQNNGV. The CDR3 runs 15 residues. The CDR3 coding sequence is TGTGCCAGCAGCTTAGGTGGGACAGCTTACTACGAGCAGTACTTC. Its protein is CASSLGGTAYYEQYF.

This clone was seen a handful of times. The sample contains more than one DNA sequence encoding this CDR3. CDR3 region: CASSQGTGPNEKLFF. For the CDR3, the DNA is TGCGCCAGCAGCCAAGGTACAGGACCTAATGAAAAACTGTTTTTT. This rearrangement joins TRBV4-3 to TRBJ1-4; D perhaps matches TRBD1 (5 bases). The ends were cut back, 1 base at V and 3 bases at J, with 9 bases in the middle. The CDR3 loop spans 15 amino acids. Germline assignment: CDR1 LGHNA and CDR2 YSLEER.

The rearrangement joins TRBV27 to TRBJ2-5; 7 positions agree with TRBD1. Germline V gives CDR1 MNHEY, CDR2 SMNVEV (reference sequence). The CDR3 is made up of 13 amino acids. The trim removed 6 bases at V and 5 bases at J, leaving 6 bases unmatched. CDR3 bases: TGTGCCAGCAGGTCGACAGGGTACGAGACCCAGTACTTC. Protein sequence: CASRSTGYETQYF.

The V and J genes are TRBV9 and TRBJ2-3; D call uncertain. Trimming took off 1 base at V and 0 bases at J, with 12 bases between the two ends. The CDR3 runs to 16 residues. Germline CDR1 SGDLS, CDR2 YYNGEE. The CDR3 bases are TGTGCCAGCAGCGTATTTTCCGAGAAGAGCACAGATACGCAGTATTTT. Translation gives CASSVFSEKSTDTQYF.

This chain uses TRBV9 with TRBJ1-2, with TRBD1 as a possible D gene (6 bases). The CDR3 is 12 amino acids. With 4 bases removed from V and 8 bases from J, the gap between germline ends came to 12 bases. CDR1 is SGDLS and CDR2 is YYNGEE in the germline V gene. The CDR3: CASSSGEAGYTF. As DNA, the CDR3 is TGTGCCAGCAGCTCAGGGGAGGCAGGCTACACCTTC.

The chain couples TRBV10-3 to TRBJ2-5, with 7 bases lining up with TRBD1. Germline-derived CDR1 and CDR2 are ENHRY and SYGVKD. After removal of 5 bases from V and 4 bases from J, the junction contained 28 bases not matched to a gene. The length of the CDR3 is 21 residues. The CDR3 is CAISFDRVWTGDRSSPETQYF. CDR3 DNA: TGTGCCATCAGTTTCGACAGAGTTTGGACAGGCGACCGGTCTTCCCCAGAGACCCAGTACTTC.

Concerning this clone itself: The same CDR3 arises from other DNA sequences in this sample as well. J is TRBJ2-5 and V is TRBV19; maybe TRBD2 (5 bases). Germline CDR1 LNHDA, CDR2 SQIVND (reference sequence). The CDR3 is made up of 13 amino acids. The ends were cut back, 5 bases at V and 3 bases at J, with 10 bases in the middle. In DNA, the CDR3 is TGTGCCAGTAGTTTGGACGGGGAAGAGACCCAGTACTTC. Its translation: CASSLDGEETQYF.

The rearrangement joins TRBV13 to TRBJ1-5, with a tentative D call TRBD1 (5 bases). V was shortened by 4 bases and J by 2 bases, with 12 bases between the two germline ends. From germline, CDR1 is PRHDT and CDR2 FYEKMQ (reference sequence). The CDR3 has 15 residues. The CDR3 loop is CASSSIGGGNQPQHF. The CDR3 DNA follows: TGTGCCAGCAGCTCAATCGGGGGAGGCAATCAGCCCCAGCATTTT.

The rearrangement joins TRBV19 to TRBJ2-7; 10 positions match TRBD1. CDR1 is LNHDA and CDR2 is SQIVND in the germline V gene (reference sequence). This CDR3 is built from 16 residues. With 1 base clipped from V and 3 bases from J, the junction kept 6 bases outside the gene matches. The CDR3 region has the DNA TGTGCCAGTAGTATAGCCGCCGGGACAGGGGTCTACGAGCAGTACTTC. Amino acids: CASSIAAGTGVYEQYF.

CDR3 loop: CASSLEGAREQFF. CDR3 nucleotide sequence: TGCGCCAGCAGCTTGGAAGGGGCAAGGGAGCAGTTCTTC. This chain uses TRBV5-1 with TRBJ2-1, with a weak D call TRBD1 (5 bases). V gave up 0 bases and J gave up 10 bases, with 11 bases separating them. The CDR3 contains 13 residues. CDR1 and CDR2 from the germline V gene are SGHRS and YFSETQ.